The entry below describes one TCR beta chain. Its antigen remains unknown. The ends were cut back, 6 bases at V and 2 bases at J, with 14 bases in the middle. Germline CDR1 MNHEY, CDR2 SMNVEV (reference sequence). CDR3 length: 16 amino acids. TCR beta cDNA libraries included unique molecular identifiers. Hundreds of thousands of cDNA molecules came from around 1 to 9.1 million T cells. TCRdb used MiXCR to reprocess the PCR reads, holding one entry per CDR3 protein. The sample contains 380,000 or so distinct CDR3 sequences, roughly 36% of which appear only once. This record belongs to a study of post-analysis software for immune sequencing data. As for the study in general: Recorded disease courses covered relapsing-remitting, secondary progressive and progressive-relapsing multiple sclerosis. Some patients had no subtype annotation.

Study-level results: The study found TRBV5-6, TRBV5-1 and TRBV20-1 among a few TRBV segments more frequent in patients than controls. F measure showed strong co-clustering of same-batch samples. Controls showed significantly higher normalized Chao1 diversity than did multiple sclerosis patients.

This clonotype originated in a girl aged 10-17 years with multiple sclerosis. The sample was blood. V and J are TRBV27 and TRBJ1-6; D remains unclear. As DNA, the CDR3 is TGTGCCAGCAGCCCTGGGTCGTCGACCTATAATTCACCCCTCCACTTT. Amino acid sequence: CASSPGSSTYNSPLHF.